This is a list of T cell receptor beta chains from one sample in a study of tumor-infiltrating lymphocytes in primary liver carcinoma. TCRdb re-called the multiplex PCR reads with MiXCR, one entry per CDR3 protein. The sample yields 320,000 or so distinct CDR3 sequences, around three fifths seen once. Sequenced material: peripheral blood. The origin of the receptors is a middle-aged man with primary liver carcinoma and hepatitis B virus infection. CDR3s include the opening cysteine and the closing phenylalanine or tryptophan. A D gene is named only where the DNA matches it firmly. Not all rows give a size; the values are once, few, many and, for expanded clones, a class.

d_gene: TRBD2
abundance: once
j_gene: TRBJ2-5
v_gene: TRBV2
CDR3aa: CASSYGLAEETQYF
CDR3nt: TGTGCCAGCAGTTACGGACTAGCGGAAGAGACCCAGTACTTC

d_gene: TRBD2
abundance: -
j_gene: TRBJ2-5
v_gene: TRBV29-1
CDR3aa: CRLEGGTSGQETQYF
CDR3nt: TGCAGACTTGAGGGAGGGACTAGCGGGCAAGAGACCCAGTACTTC

d_gene: -
abundance: -
j_gene: TRBJ1-1
v_gene: TRBV6-6
CDR3aa: CASSPPRGGLGAEAFF
CDR3nt: TGTGCCAGCAGCCCCCCCCGGGGGGGGTTGGGGGCTGAAGCTTTCTTT

d_gene: TRBD2
abundance: -
j_gene: TRBJ2-1
v_gene: TRBV5-1
CDR3aa: CASSPSPAGGPLNNEQFF
CDR3nt: TGCGCCAGCAGCCCAAGTCCAGCGGGAGGGCCGCTGAACAATGAGCAGTTCTTC

d_gene: -
abundance: -
j_gene: TRBJ2-1
v_gene: TRBV11-1
CDR3aa: CASSFADIYEQFF
CDR3nt: TGTGCCAGCAGCTTCGCGGATATCTATGAGCAGTTCTTC

d_gene: -
abundance: many
j_gene: TRBJ2-1
v_gene: TRBV6-6
CDR3aa: CASSWSQDEQFF
CDR3nt: TGTGCCAGCAGTTGGTCACAAGATGAGCAGTTCTTC

d_gene: TRBD2
abundance: -
j_gene: TRBJ2-2
v_gene: TRBV9
CDR3aa: CASRGGQGTGELFF
CDR3nt: TGTGCCAGCCGCGGGGGGCAGGGCACCGGGGAGCTGTTTTTT

d_gene: -
abundance: many
j_gene: TRBJ1-5
v_gene: TRBV12-3/TRBV12-4
CDR3aa: CASSATGGGQPQHF
CDR3nt: TGTGCCAGCAGTGCAACAGGAGGGGGTCAGCCCCAGCATTTT

d_gene: -
abundance: many
j_gene: TRBJ2-2
v_gene: TRBV12-3/TRBV12-4
CDR3aa: CASSPDSLGELFF
CDR3nt: TGTGCCAGCAGCCCGGACTCCCTCGGGGAGCTGTTTTTT

d_gene: TRBD2
abundance: -
j_gene: TRBJ2-7
v_gene: TRBV6-2/TRBV6-3
CDR3aa: CTSGSSGVRNF
CDR3nt: TGTACCAGCGGTTCGAGCGGGGTCAGGAACTTC

d_gene: -
abundance: -
j_gene: TRBJ2-5
v_gene: TRBV5-1
CDR3aa: CASSERGTSQEIQYF
CDR3nt: TGCGCCAGCAGCGAACGGGGTACTAGCCAAGAGATCCAGTACTTC

d_gene: TRBD1
abundance: -
j_gene: TRBJ1-2
v_gene: TRBV28
CDR3aa: CASATGEFGYTF
CDR3nt: TGTGCCAGCGCGACAGGGGAGTTTGGCTACACCTTC

d_gene: TRBD1
abundance: -
j_gene: TRBJ2-2
v_gene: TRBV28
CDR3aa: CASSKRDRATGELFF
CDR3nt: TGTGCCAGCAGTAAGCGTGACAGGGCGACCGGGGAGCTGTTTTTT

d_gene: -
abundance: -
j_gene: TRBJ2-1
v_gene: TRBV6-2/TRBV6-3
CDR3aa: CASSYSDSGVSSYNEQFF
CDR3nt: TGTGCCAGCAGTTACTCAGATAGCGGTGTGAGCTCCTACAATGAGCAGTTCTTC

d_gene: TRBD1
abundance: -
j_gene: TRBJ1-2
v_gene: TRBV6-6
CDR3aa: CARRGTGGASGGYTF
CDR3nt: TGTGCCCGCAGGGGGACAGGGGGAGCATCAGGTGGCTACACCTTC

d_gene: TRBD2
abundance: few
j_gene: TRBJ2-5
v_gene: TRBV6-1
CDR3aa: CASSEWVAGAQETQYF
CDR3nt: TGTGCCAGCAGTGAGTGGGTAGCGGGAGCGCAAGAGACCCAGTACTTC

d_gene: -
abundance: -
j_gene: TRBJ1-6
v_gene: TRBV6-6
CDR3aa: CASSYTNRDPNSPLHF
CDR3nt: TGTGCCAGCAGTTACACAAACAGGGACCCAAATTCACCCCTCCACTTT

d_gene: -
abundance: -
j_gene: TRBJ1-4
v_gene: TRBV29-1
CDR3aa: CTVSRGATNEKLFF
CDR3nt: TGCACCGTGTCCCGGGGAGCAACTAATGAAAAGCTGTTTTTT

d_gene: TRBD1
abundance: -
j_gene: TRBJ2-5
v_gene: TRBV24-1
CDR3aa: CATSDPGQREETQYF
CDR3nt: TGTGCCACCAGTGACCCGGGACAGAGGGAAGAGACCCAGTACTTC

d_gene: -
abundance: -
j_gene: TRBJ1-1
v_gene: TRBV4-1
CDR3aa: CASSRDSGAAGAEAFF
CDR3nt: TGCGCCAGCAGCAGGGATTCTGGGGCCGCCGGAGCTGAAGCTTTCTTT

d_gene: -
abundance: -
j_gene: TRBJ2-2
v_gene: TRBV5-4
CDR3aa: CASSLAGRYGGELFF
CDR3nt: TGTGCCAGCAGCTTGGCCGGTCGGTATGGCGGGGAGCTGTTTTTT

d_gene: TRBD2
abundance: many
j_gene: TRBJ2-1
v_gene: TRBV5-4
CDR3aa: CASSPIGTRFNEQFF
CDR3nt: TGTGCCAGCAGTCCGATCGGGACTAGATTCAATGAGCAGTTCTTC

d_gene: -
abundance: -
j_gene: TRBJ1-1
v_gene: TRBV14
CDR3aa: CASSQDLVGTEAFF
CDR3nt: TGTGCCAGCAGCCAAGATCTCGTAGGCACTGAAGCTTTCTTT

d_gene: -
abundance: few
j_gene: TRBJ2-7
v_gene: TRBV6-5
CDR3aa: CASSSSTRFEQYF
CDR3nt: TGTGCCAGCAGTTCCTCGACTCGCTTCGAGCAGTACTTC

d_gene: -
abundance: few
j_gene: TRBJ2-3
v_gene: TRBV5-4
CDR3aa: CASSSGLGTDTQYF
CDR3nt: TGTGCCAGCAGCTCGGGACTGGGCACAGATACGCAGTATTTT

d_gene: -
abundance: -
j_gene: TRBJ1-2
v_gene: TRBV5-1
CDR3aa: CASSLDGAYGYTF
CDR3nt: TGCGCCAGCAGCTTGGACGGAGCCTATGGCTACACCTTC